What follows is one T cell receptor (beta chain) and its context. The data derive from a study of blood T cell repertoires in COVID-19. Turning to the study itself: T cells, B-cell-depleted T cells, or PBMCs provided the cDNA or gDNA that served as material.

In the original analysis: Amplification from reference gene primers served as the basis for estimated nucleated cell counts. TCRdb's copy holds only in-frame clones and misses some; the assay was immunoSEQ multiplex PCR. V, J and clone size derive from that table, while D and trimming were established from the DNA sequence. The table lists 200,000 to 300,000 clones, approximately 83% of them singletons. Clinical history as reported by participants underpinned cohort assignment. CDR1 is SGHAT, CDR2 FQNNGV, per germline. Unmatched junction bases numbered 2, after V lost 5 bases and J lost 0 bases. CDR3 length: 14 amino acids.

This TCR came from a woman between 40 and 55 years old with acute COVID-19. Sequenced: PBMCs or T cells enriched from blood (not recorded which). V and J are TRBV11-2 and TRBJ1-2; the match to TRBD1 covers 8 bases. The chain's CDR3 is CASSTGGTNYGYTF. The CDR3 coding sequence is TGTGCCAGCAGCACAGGGGGAACTAACTATGGCTACACCTTC.